The 21 T cell receptor beta chains presented below share a single source sample, sequenced in a study of T cell repertoires in cytomegalovirus infection. No antigen has been identified for these receptors. TCRdb ran MiXCR on the reads and lists one entry per CDR3 protein. The sample records 230,000 or so distinct CDR3 sequences, around two fifths being singletons. The sample consisted of CD8+ T cells from cultured PBMCs, taken from culture after CMV antigen stimulation. The receptors stem from a human donor in good health (CMV status not recorded). Some clones in this sample may be carry-over from other donors' samples.

The CDR3: CASPSWTGSLSYEQYF. CDR3 nucleotide sequence: TGTGCCAGTCCATCTTGGACAGGGTCCCTCTCCTACGAGCAGTACTTC. This rearrangement joins TRBV19 to TRBJ2-7; 8 nucleotides agree with TRBD1. After removal of 8 bases from V and 0 bases from J, the junction contained 12 bases not matched to a gene. Per the germline V gene, CDR1 is LNHDA and CDR2 is SQIVND (reference sequence). The CDR3 length is 16 residues.

This rearrangement joins TRBV4-2 to TRBJ2-7; 10 bases are a match to TRBD1. Germline assignment: CDR1 LGHNA and CDR2 YNFKEQ. The CDR3 is 16 residues long. V gave up 1 base and J gave up 2 bases; unmatched junction bases: 5. The CDR3 sequence is CASSQAWTGGPYEQYF. DNA for the CDR3: TGTGCCAGCAGCCAAGCTTGGACAGGGGGACCCTACGAGCAGTACTTC.

This clonotype has just a few counts. V and J are TRBV7-9 and TRBJ1-6; D is unclear. Per germline, CDR1 SEHNR and CDR2 FQNEAQ (reference sequence). V shed 4 bases and J shed 1 base, with 8 bases lying between them. The CDR3 has 15 amino acids. The CDR3 spells CASSSSSSYNSPLHF. The CDR3 DNA follows: TGTGCCAGCAGCTCCTCTTCTTCCTATAATTCACCCCTCCACTTT.

The chain carries TRBV11-2 and TRBJ2-7; D gene unclear. This CDR3 has 13 residues. The V gene lost 5 bases and the J gene lost 0 bases, with 8 bases spanning the gap. In germline, CDR1 is SGHAT, CDR2 FQNNGV. In DNA, the CDR3 is TGTGCCAGCAGCACCATCGACTCCTACGAGCAGTACTTC. Encoded protein: CASSTIDSYEQYF.

The chain carries TRBV11-2 and TRBJ2-1, with D possibly called TRBD1 or TRBD2 (6 bases each). Germline V gene data show CDR1 as SGHAT and CDR2 as FQNNGV. This CDR3 is 14 amino acids long. V lost 2 bases and J lost 4, with 9 bases in between. The CDR3: CASSLTGRYNEQFF. For the CDR3, the DNA is TGTGCCAGCAGCTTAACAGGGAGGTACAATGAGCAGTTCTTC.

This clonotype was detected many times. The gene calls are TRBV11-2 and TRBJ2-3; D possibly corresponds to TRBD2 (6 bases). V was pared by 8 bases and J by 6 bases, with 15 bases between. The CDR3 runs 13 residues. Germline assignment: CDR1 SGHAT and CDR2 FQNNGV. CDR3 DNA sequence: TGTGCCAGCCAAGAGCTAGCGTTGGATACGCAGTATTTT. Encoded protein: CASQELALDTQYF. The full variable domain, with the rest looked up from reference TRBV11-2 and TRBJ2-3, is EAGVAQSPRYKIIEKRQSVAFWCNPISGHATLYWYQQILGQGPKLLIQFQNNGVVDDSQLPKDRFSAERLKGVDSTLKIQPAKLEDSAVYLCASQELALDTQYFGPGTRLTVL.

The chain carries TRBV7-3 and TRBJ1-3, with D unclear. Trimming pared 2 bases from V and 6 bases from J, leaving 5 bases between. CDR1 and CDR2 from the germline V gene are SGHTA and FQGTGA. The CDR3 runs 12 residues. The CDR3 is CASSLVTNTIYF. The CDR3 DNA reads TGTGCCAGCAGCTTAGTCACAAACACCATATATTTT.

The chain carries TRBV4-1 and TRBJ1-5, with D hard to call. V was cut by 0 bases and J by 5 bases, with 11 bases left in between. The CDR3 sequence is 15 residues long. Germline V lookup: CDR1 MGHRA, CDR2 YSYEKL. CDR3 DNA: TGCGCCAGCAGCCAAGAGGACTGGATGGATCAGCCCCAGCATTTT. This codes for CASSQEDWMDQPQHF.

This clonotype was seen just once. The CDR3, as DNA: TGCAGTGCTAGGGTCCAAGAGACCCAGTACTTC. It encodes CSARVQETQYF. The genes are TRBV20-1 and TRBJ2-5; D is ambiguous. The germline V and J ends were trimmed by 3 bases and 1 base, with 3 bases remaining between them. CDR1 and CDR2 (germline): DFQATT, SNEGSKA (reference sequence). The CDR3 is made up of 11 amino acids.

The rearrangement joins TRBV7-3 to TRBJ2-7, with a weak D call TRBD1 (6 bases). V was trimmed by 5 bases and J by 0 bases, leaving 11 bases between them. Looked up from germline, CDR1 is SGHTA and CDR2 is FQGTGA. There are 14 residues in the CDR3. The CDR3 DNA is TGTGCCAGCAGCCCTGCAGGGGCCTCCTACGAGCAGTACTTC. It codes for CASSPAGASYEQYF.

The chain is built from TRBV27 and TRBJ2-7, with D possibly TRBD2 on 6 matching bases. CDR1 MNHEY and CDR2 SMNVEV come from the germline V gene (reference sequence). With 4 bases removed from V and 3 bases from J, the gap between germline ends came to 28 bases. The CDR3 loop spans 19 amino acids. The CDR3 DNA follows: TGTGCCAGCAGTTACAGTTCGGGACCCAGCGGGCTAGCCGGCTACGAGCAGTACTTC. Encoded protein: CASSYSSGPSGLAGYEQYF.

The chain uses TRBV29-1 and TRBJ2-6; no reliable D call. This CDR3 comprises 15 residues. Between the trimmed V and J ends, which lost 0 bases and 4 bases, there was a span of 10 bases. The V gene's germline CDR1 is SQVTM and CDR2 ANQGSEA. The CDR3 sequence: CSVEDFGDGANVLTF. DNA of the CDR3: TGCAGCGTTGAAGACTTCGGTGACGGGGCCAACGTCCTGACTTTC.

This clonotype occurred a few times. This chain uses TRBV12-3 or TRBV12-4 with TRBJ1-5; 7 positions match TRBD1. With 3 bases clipped from V and 6 bases from J, the junction kept 14 bases outside the gene matches. There are 17 residues in the CDR3. The CDR3, as DNA: TGTGCCAGCAGTTTGGCGCAGGGGGTCCCATCGGGTCAGCCCCAGCATTTT. Residues: CASSLAQGVPSGQPQHF.

This chain joins TRBV7-9 and TRBJ2-1; 9 nucleotides agree with TRBD1. Looked up from germline, CDR1 is SEHNR and CDR2 is FQNEAQ (reference sequence). The CDR3 is 14 amino acids. Trimming removed 5 bases from V and 5 bases from J; junction bases left unmatched: 4. DNA of the CDR3: TGTGCCAGCAGCCCCGGGACAGGGAACAATGAGCAGTTCTTC. Its translation is CASSPGTGNNEQFF.

In this sample, this clonotype turned up a few times. DNA for the CDR3: TGCAGTTACGGGATCCACTATGGCTACACCTTC. The encoded protein is CSYGIHYGYTF. This rearrangement joins TRBV20-1 to TRBJ1-2; D uncertain. V dropped 8 bases and J dropped 3 bases, with 10 bases sitting between them. Per the germline V gene, CDR1 is DFQATT and CDR2 is SNEGSKA (reference sequence). The CDR3 length is 11 residues.

This clonotype was counted once. The chain has TRBV11-2 and TRBJ2-5; TRBD2 aligns across 9 bases. The CDR3 spans 16 residues. With 5 bases clipped from V and 2 bases from J, the junction kept 9 bases outside the gene matches. Germline V gene lookup returns CDR1 SGHAT and CDR2 FQNNGV. This CDR3 is CASSPGLAPSQETQYF. In nucleotides, the CDR3 is TGTGCCAGCAGCCCAGGACTAGCGCCCTCTCAAGAGACCCAGTACTTC.

This clonotype was observed a few times. The chain is built from TRBV11-2 and TRBJ1-1; D is undetermined. CDR1 SGHAT and CDR2 FQNNGV come from the germline V gene. The ends were cut back, 1 base at V and 8 bases at J, with 20 bases in the middle. CDR3 length equals 16 residues. CDR3 in amino acids: CASSLGLMTRFGEAFF. The CDR3 DNA reads TGTGCCAGCAGCTTAGGACTCATGACGAGGTTCGGGGAAGCTTTCTTT.

The V call is TRBV12-3 or TRBV12-4, the J call TRBJ1-1; TRBD1 is a possible D gene (6 bases). V was pared by 6 bases and J by 0 bases, with 11 bases between. This CDR3 has 14 residues. The DNA of the CDR3 is TGTGCCAGCAGAGCAGACAGGCTGAACACTGAAGCTTTCTTT. Translated: CASRADRLNTEAFF.

This clonotype was detected ten times or more. For the CDR3, the DNA is TGTGCCAGCAGCTTAGGCCAGGGGCCTGCCTACGAGCAGTACTTC. It encodes CASSLGQGPAYEQYF. The chain recombines TRBV7-6 with TRBJ2-7; tentatively, D is TRBD1 (6 bases). Between the trimmed V and J ends, which lost 1 base and 2 bases, there was a span of 12 bases. Germline V gene lookup returns CDR1 SGHVS and CDR2 FNYEAQ. This CDR3 is built from 15 residues.

The J gene is TRBJ2-2, the V gene TRBV27; maybe TRBD1 (6 bases). The CDR3 length is 16 residues. Germline V gives CDR1 MNHEY, CDR2 SMNVEV (reference sequence). V was clipped by 5 bases and J by 5 bases, with 18 bases between them. For the CDR3, the DNA is TGTGCCAGCAGTCTTTTTAACAGGGAAGCGACCGGGGAGCTGTTTTTT. Its translation: CASSLFNREATGELFF.

This rearrangement joins TRBV19 to TRBJ1-1, with no clear D. From germline, CDR1 is LNHDA and CDR2 SQIVND (reference sequence). Trimming shortened V by 3 bases and J by 3 bases, and 11 bases separated the two germline ends. CDR3 length equals 14 residues. The CDR3 spells CASSIGEGHTEAFF. Written as DNA, the CDR3 is TGTGCCAGTAGTATCGGTGAGGGTCACACTGAAGCTTTCTTT.